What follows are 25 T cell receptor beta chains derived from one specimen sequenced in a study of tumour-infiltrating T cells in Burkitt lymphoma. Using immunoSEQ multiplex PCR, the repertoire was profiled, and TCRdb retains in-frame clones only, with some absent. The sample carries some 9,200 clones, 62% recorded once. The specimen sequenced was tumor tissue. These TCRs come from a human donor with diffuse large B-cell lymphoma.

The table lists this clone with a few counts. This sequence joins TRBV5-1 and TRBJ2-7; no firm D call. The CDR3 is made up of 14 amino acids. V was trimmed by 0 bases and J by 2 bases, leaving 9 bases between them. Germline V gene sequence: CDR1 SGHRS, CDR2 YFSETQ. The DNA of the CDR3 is TGCGCCAGCAGCTTGGTGTCAGCAGCCTACGAGCAGTACTTC. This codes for CASSLVSAAYEQYF.

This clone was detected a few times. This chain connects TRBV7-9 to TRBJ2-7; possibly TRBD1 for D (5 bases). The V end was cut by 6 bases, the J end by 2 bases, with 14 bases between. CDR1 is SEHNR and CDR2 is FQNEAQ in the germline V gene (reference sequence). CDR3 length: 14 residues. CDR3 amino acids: CASRGPDRPYEQYF. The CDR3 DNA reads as TGTGCCAGCAGAGGTCCCGACAGACCCTACGAGCAGTACTTC.

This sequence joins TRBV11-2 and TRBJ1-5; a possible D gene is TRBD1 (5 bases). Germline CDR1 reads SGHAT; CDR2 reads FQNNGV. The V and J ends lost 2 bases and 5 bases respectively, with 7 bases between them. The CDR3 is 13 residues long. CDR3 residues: CASSLQGDQPQHF. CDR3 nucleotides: TGTGCCAGCAGCTTACAGGGTGATCAGCCCCAGCATTTT.

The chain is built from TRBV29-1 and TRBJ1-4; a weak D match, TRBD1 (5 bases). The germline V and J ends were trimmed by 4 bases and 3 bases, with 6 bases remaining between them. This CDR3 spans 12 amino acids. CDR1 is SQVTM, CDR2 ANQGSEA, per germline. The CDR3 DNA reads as TGCAGCGTTGGCAGGGCTAATGAAAAACTGTTTTTT. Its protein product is CSVGRANEKLFF.

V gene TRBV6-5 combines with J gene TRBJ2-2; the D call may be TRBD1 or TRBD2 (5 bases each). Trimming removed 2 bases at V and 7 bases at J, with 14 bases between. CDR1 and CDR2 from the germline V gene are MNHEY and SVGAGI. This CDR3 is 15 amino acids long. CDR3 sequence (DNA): TGTGCCAGCAGTTACGTGTCAGGGAGCGGCGGGGAGCTGTTTTTT. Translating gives CASSYVSGSGGELFF.

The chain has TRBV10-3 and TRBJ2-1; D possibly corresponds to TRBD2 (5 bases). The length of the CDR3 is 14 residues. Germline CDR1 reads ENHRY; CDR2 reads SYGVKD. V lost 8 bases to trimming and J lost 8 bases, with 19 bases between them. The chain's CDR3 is CAIGKDGGKDEQFF. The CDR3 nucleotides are TGTGCCATCGGCAAGGACGGAGGTAAGGATGAGCAGTTCTTC.

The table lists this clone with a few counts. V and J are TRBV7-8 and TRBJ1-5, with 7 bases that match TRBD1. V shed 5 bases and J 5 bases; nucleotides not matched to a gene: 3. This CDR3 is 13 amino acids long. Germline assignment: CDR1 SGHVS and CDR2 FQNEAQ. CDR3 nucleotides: TGTGCCAGCAGCCGACAGGGTGATCAGCCCCAGCATTTT. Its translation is CASSRQGDQPQHF.

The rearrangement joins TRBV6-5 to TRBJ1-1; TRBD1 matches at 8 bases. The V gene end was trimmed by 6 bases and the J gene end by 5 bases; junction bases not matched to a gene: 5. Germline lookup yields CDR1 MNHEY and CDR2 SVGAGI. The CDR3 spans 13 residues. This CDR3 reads CASSIDRGTEAFF. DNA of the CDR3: TGTGCCAGCAGCATCGACAGGGGAACTGAAGCTTTCTTT.

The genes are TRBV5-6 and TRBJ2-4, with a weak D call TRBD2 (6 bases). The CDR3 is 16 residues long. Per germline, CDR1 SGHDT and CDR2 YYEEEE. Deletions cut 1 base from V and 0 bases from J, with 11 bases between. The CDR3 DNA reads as TGTGCCAGCAGCTTGAGTGGAGGGGTAGCCAAAAACATTCAGTACTTC. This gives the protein CASSLSGGVAKNIQYF.

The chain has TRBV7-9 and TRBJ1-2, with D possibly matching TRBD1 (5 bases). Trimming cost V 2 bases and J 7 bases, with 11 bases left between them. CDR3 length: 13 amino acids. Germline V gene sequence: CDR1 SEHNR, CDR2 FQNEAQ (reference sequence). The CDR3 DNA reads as TGTGCCAGCAGCTTACAGGGAATGGGTGGCTACACCTTC. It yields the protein CASSLQGMGGYTF.

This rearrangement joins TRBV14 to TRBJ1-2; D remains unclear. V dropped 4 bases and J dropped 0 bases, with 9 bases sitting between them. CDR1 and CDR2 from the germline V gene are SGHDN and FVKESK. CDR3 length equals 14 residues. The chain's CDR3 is CASSRYGSNYGYTF. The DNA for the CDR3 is TGTGCCAGCAGCCGGTACGGTTCTAACTATGGCTACACCTTC.

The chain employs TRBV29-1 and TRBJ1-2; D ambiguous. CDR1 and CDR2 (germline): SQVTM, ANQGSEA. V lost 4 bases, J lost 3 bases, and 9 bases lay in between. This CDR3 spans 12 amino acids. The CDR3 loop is CSVVGRHYGYTF. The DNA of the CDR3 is TGCAGCGTTGTTGGCCGGCACTATGGCTACACCTTC.

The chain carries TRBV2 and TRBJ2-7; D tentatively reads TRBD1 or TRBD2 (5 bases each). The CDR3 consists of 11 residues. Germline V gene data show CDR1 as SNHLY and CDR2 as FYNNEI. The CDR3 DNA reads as TGTGCTGGAGAGGGGACCTACGAGCAGTACTTC. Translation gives CAGEGTYEQYF.

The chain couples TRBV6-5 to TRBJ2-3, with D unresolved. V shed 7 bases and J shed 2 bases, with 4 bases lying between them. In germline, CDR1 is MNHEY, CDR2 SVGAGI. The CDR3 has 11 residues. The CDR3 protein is CASTYTDTQYF. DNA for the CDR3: TGTGCCAGCACCTACACAGATACGCAGTATTTT.

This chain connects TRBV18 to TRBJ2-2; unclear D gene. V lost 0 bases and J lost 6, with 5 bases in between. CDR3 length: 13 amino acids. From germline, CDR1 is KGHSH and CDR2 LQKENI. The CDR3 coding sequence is TGTGCCAGCTCACCACCGTCTTCCGGGGAGCTGTTTTTT. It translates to CASSPPSSGELFF.

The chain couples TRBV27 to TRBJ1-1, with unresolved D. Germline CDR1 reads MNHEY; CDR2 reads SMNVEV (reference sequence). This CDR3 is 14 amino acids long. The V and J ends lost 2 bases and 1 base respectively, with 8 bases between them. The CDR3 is CASSLERKNTEAFF. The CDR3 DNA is TGTGCCAGCAGTTTAGAGCGGAAGAACACTGAAGCTTTCTTT.

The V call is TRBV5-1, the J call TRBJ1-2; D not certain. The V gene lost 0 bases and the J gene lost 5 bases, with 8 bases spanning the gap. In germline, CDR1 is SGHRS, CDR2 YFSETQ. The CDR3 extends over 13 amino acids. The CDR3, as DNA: TGCGCCAGCAGCTTGGGTGACGGATATGGCTACACCTTC. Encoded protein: CASSLGDGYGYTF.

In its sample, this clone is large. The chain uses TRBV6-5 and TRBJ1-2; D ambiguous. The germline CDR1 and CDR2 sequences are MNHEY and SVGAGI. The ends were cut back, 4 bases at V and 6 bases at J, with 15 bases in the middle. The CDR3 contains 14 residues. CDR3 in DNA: TGTGCCAGCAGTTCCTTACCCCGGCGAAATGGCTACACCTTC. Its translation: CASSSLPRRNGYTF.

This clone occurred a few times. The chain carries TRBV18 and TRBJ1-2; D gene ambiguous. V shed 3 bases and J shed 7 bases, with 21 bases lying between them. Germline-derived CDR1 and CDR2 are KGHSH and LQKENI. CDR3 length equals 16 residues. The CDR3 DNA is TGTGCCAGCTCACCCCCCGAGTGGCAGGTCGGAGCTGGCTACACCTTC. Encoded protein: CASSPPEWQVGAGYTF.

The CDR3 DNA is TGTGCCATCAGGCCTAGGACGAACACTGAAGCTTTCTTT. Translating it yields CAIRPRTNTEAFF. V is TRBV10-3 and J is TRBJ1-1; no clear D gene. Between the trimmed V and J ends, which lost 6 bases and 1 base, there was a span of 9 bases. The CDR3 is 13 amino acids. Per germline, CDR1 ENHRY and CDR2 SYGVKD.

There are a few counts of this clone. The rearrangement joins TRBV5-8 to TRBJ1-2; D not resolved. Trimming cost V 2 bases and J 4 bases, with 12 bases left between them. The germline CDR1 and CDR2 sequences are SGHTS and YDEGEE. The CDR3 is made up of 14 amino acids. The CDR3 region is CASSFPTELYGYTF. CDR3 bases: TGTGCCAGCAGCTTCCCAACAGAGCTCTATGGCTACACCTTC.

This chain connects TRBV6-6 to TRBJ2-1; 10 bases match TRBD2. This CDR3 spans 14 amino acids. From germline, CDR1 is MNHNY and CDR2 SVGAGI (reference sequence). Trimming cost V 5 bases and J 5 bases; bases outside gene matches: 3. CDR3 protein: CASSPSGGHNEQFF. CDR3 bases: TGTGCCAGCAGTCCTAGCGGGGGCCACAATGAGCAGTTCTTC.

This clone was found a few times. CDR3 in amino acids: CARSPLIGENSPFYTEAFF. CDR3 sequence (DNA): TGTGCCAGAAGCCCCTTAATCGGAGAGAACTCCCCATTTTACACTGAAGCTTTCTTT. J is TRBJ1-1 and V is TRBV5-3; D is undetermined. TRBV5-3 is marked as an open reading frame, function uncertain. V was trimmed by 4 bases and J by 3 bases, leaving 28 bases between them. The CDR3 runs 19 residues.

The CDR3 DNA reads TGTGCCAGCACAGGCACAGGGGTTTATGAAAAACTGTTTTTT. Amino acid sequence: CASTGTGVYEKLFF. The chain combines TRBV2 with TRBJ1-4; 7 bases agree with TRBD1. The CDR3 loop spans 14 amino acids. The V segment lost 7 bases and the J segment 6 bases; nucleotides outside the gene matches: 8. The germline gives CDR1 SNHLY, CDR2 FYNNEI.

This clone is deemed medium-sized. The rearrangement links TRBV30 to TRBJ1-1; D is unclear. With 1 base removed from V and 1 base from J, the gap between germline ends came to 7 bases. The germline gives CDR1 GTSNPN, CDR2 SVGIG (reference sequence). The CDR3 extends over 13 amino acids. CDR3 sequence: CAWSALKNTEAFF. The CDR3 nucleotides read TGTGCCTGGAGTGCCCTAAAGAACACTGAAGCTTTCTTT. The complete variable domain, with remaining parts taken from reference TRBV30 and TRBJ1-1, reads SQTIHQWPATLVQPVGSPLSLECTVEGTSNPNLYWYRQAAGRGLQLLFYSVGIGQISSEVPQNLSASRPQDRQFILSSKKLLLSDSGFYLCAWSALKNTEAFFGQGTRLTVV.